These T cell receptor beta chains were read from a single sample in a study of CD8 T cells in Susac syndrome. A single record per CDR3 protein comes from TCRdb applying MiXCR to the immunoSEQ multiplex PCR reads. The sample holds 120,000 or so distinct CDR3 sequences; around 94% are singletons and the top ten take 0.2% to 0.25%. The source material was CD8+ T cells from PBMCs. The source is a human donor with Susac syndrome. CDR3s include the opening cysteine and the closing phenylalanine or tryptophan. The D gene is left open where the match is weak. Part of the rows lack a size; the others show once, few, many or a class for expanded clones.

NA | TRBJ1-1 | TRBV7-2 | NA | TGTGCCAGCACCGACTCTGAGGTGGAGGAAACAGCGCACACTGAAGCTTTCTTT | CASTDSEVEETAHTEAFF
NA | TRBJ1-6 | TRBV20-1 | NA | TGCAGTGCTAGAGGTGCGGGCCTATTGGGATCACCCCTCCACTTT | CSARGAGLLGSPLHF
TRBD2 | TRBJ2-3 | TRBV30 | NA | TGTGCCTTCTATTTAGCGGGAGGGGGGGATACGCAGTATTTT | CAFYLAGGGDTQYF
NA | TRBJ2-7 | TRBV4-1 | NA | TGCGCCAGCAGCCAAGAGCAGGGCTTATCCTACGAGCAGTACTTC | CASSQEQGLSYEQYF
NA | TRBJ2-7 | TRBV30 | NA | TGTGCCTGGATGGTCGGGGAACAGGCTGCAGGCTACGAGCAGTACTTC | CAWMVGEQAAGYEQYF
NA | TRBJ1-2 | TRBV30 | NA | TGTGCCTGGAGTGTACTTACAGTTGATGGCTACACCTTC | CAWSVLTVDGYTF
TRBD1 | TRBJ1-6 | TRBV12-3/TRBV12-4 | NA | TGTGCCAGCAGTTCCCGACAGGGGAACTCACCCCTCCACTTT | CASSSRQGNSPLHF
NA | TRBJ2-4 | TRBV29-1 | NA | TGCAGCGTTGGCGGCGGGGTTATAGCCAAAAACATTCAGTACTTC | CSVGGGVIAKNIQYF
NA | TRBJ1-5 | TRBV19 | NA | TGTGCCACCCATTATGGGGGGGGCGGAAATCAGCCCCAGCATTTT | CATHYGGGGNQPQHF
TRBD1 | TRBJ2-7 | TRBV10-3 | NA | TGTGCCATCAGTCCAACCCGGGACAGCTCCTACGAGCAGTACTTC | CAISPTRDSSYEQYF
NA | TRBJ2-5 | TRBV27 | NA | TGTGCCAGCAGTTTACGGGGCTCGGTTGTGGCCCAGTACTTC | CASSLRGSVVAQYF
TRBD1 | TRBJ1-1 | TRBV12-3/TRBV12-4 | few | TGTGCCAGTAGTCCGGACAGGGGACTGAACACTGAAGCTTTCTTT | CASSPDRGLNTEAFF
NA | TRBJ1-1 | TRBV10-3 | NA | TGTGCCATCAGTGTGAACACGAACACTGAAGCTTTCTTT | CAISVNTNTEAFF
NA | TRBJ2-7 | TRBV28 | NA | TGTGCCAGCAGTTTGGGTCGGAGTCCCTACGAGCAGTACTTC | CASSLGRSPYEQYF
NA | TRBJ2-7 | TRBV9 | NA | TGTGCCAGCAGCCAGGGTGACGGGAGTTACGAGCAGTACTTC | CASSQGDGSYEQYF
NA | TRBJ1-1 | TRBV7-9 | few | TGTGCCAGCAGCTTAGTCGGGGAGGGCACTGAAGCTTTCTTT | CASSLVGEGTEAFF
NA | TRBJ2-5 | TRBV20-1 | NA | TGCAGTGCTAGGGAGGGGAATAGGGGGGGGTGGGAGACCCAGTACTTC | CSAREGNRGGWETQYF
NA | TRBJ1-6 | TRBV9 | NA | TGTGCCAGCAGCGTAGACGGGGGAATGAATTCACCCCTCCACTTT | CASSVDGGMNSPLHF
NA | TRBJ1-1 | TRBV12-3/TRBV12-4 | NA | TGTGCCAGCAGTTTAGTCGCGGGGGTTGAAGCTTTCTTT | CASSLVAGVEAFF
TRBD1 | TRBJ2-1 | TRBV14 | once | TGTGCCAGCAGCCTCGTACCGGGACAGGGGGACAATGAGCAGTTCTTC | CASSLVPGQGDNEQFF
NA | TRBJ2-7 | TRBV6-6 | NA | TGTGCCAGCAGCCCGACCTCCTACGAGCAGTACTTC | CASSPTSYEQYF
TRBD1 | TRBJ1-2 | TRBV7-6 | NA | TGTGCCAGCAGTCCGGACAGGGAGGACGCGAATGGCTACACCTTC | CASSPDREDANGYTF
NA | TRBJ2-7 | TRBV3-1 | NA | TGTGCCAGCAGCCAAGAACAGGGGGACTACGGCGAGCAGTACTTC | CASSQEQGDYGEQYF
NA | TRBJ2-5 | TRBV6-5 | once | TGTGCCAGCAGTTCTTGGGAGACCCAGTACTTC | CASSSWETQYF
NA | TRBJ2-3 | TRBV20-1 | NA | TGCAGTGCTAGTTACACAGATACGCAGTATTTT | CSASYTDTQYF
TRBD2 | TRBJ2-1 | TRBV4-2 | NA | TGTGCCAGCAGCCTAGCGGGAGGGCCCGGCAATGAGCAGTTCTTC | CASSLAGGPGNEQFF
NA | TRBJ2-3 | TRBV28 | NA | TGTGCCAGCAGTTTAAGTAGCGTACTCACAGATACGCAGTATTTT | CASSLSSVLTDTQYF
NA | TRBJ1-1 | TRBV7-2 | NA | TGTGCCAGCAGCTCACCGGACAGCGGTGAAGCTTTCTTT | CASSSPDSGEAFF
NA | TRBJ2-5 | TRBV15 | NA | TGTGCCACCAGCACAGCCCCTCCCCAGGGGTTCGGAGAGACCCAGTACTTC | CATSTAPPQGFGETQYF
NA | TRBJ1-5 | TRBV12-3/TRBV12-4 | NA | TGTGCCAGCAGTGGAGATACGACCCGGGTGGACGGCAATCAGCCCCAGCATTTT | CASSGDTTRVDGNQPQHF
TRBD2 | TRBJ2-7 | TRBV6-5 | NA | TGTGCCAGCAGTTACTCGGGGGGGAACGACGAGCAGTACTTC | CASSYSGGNDEQYF
TRBD2 | TRBJ2-5 | TRBV3-1 | NA | TGTGCCAGCAGCCCGAACGGAGGGATGGGGGGGGAGACCCAGTACTTC | CASSPNGGMGGETQYF
NA | TRBJ2-5 | TRBV11-2 | NA | TGTGCCAGCAGCGCCGAGCTAGAAGAAGAGACCCAGTACTTC | CASSAELEEETQYF
NA | TRBJ2-4 | TRBV19 | NA | TGTGCCAGTAGTATACCCGACAGATTACACATTCAGTACTTC | CASSIPDRLHIQYF
NA | TRBJ2-7 | TRBV9 | NA | TGTGCCAGCAGCGGCCAGGGAAGGGCCGAGCAGTACTTC | CASSGQGRAEQYF
TRBD1 | TRBJ1-6 | TRBV13 | NA | TGTGCCAGCAGCTTATGGGGTAGGGGGACAGGGAATTCACCCCTCCACTTT | CASSLWGRGTGNSPLHF
NA | TRBJ2-7 | TRBV9 | NA | TGTGCCAGCAGCGTAGTCGGGGCGGGGGAGCAGTACTTC | CASSVVGAGEQYF
TRBD1 | TRBJ2-1 | TRBV29-1 | NA | TGCAGCGTTCGGGACAGTTACAATGAGCAGTTCTTC | CSVRDSYNEQFF
TRBD2 | TRBJ2-3 | TRBV10-3 | NA | TGTGCCATCAGTGAGCCTCTTAGCGGGAGTTTCCCAGATACGCAGTATTTT | CAISEPLSGSFPDTQYF
NA | TRBJ2-7 | TRBV18 | NA | TGTGCCAGCTCACCGGACAGCCACGAGCAGTACTTC | CASSPDSHEQYF
NA | TRBJ2-7 | TRBV20-1 | NA | TGCAGTGCTAGTTTATCTCCAGGGGAGGGAGGCGAGCAGTACTTC | CSASLSPGEGGEQYF
NA | TRBJ2-5 | TRBV30 | NA | TGTGCCTGGACGCCAGGACTCCAAGAGACCCAGTACTTC | CAWTPGLQETQYF
NA | TRBJ2-7 | TRBV4-1 | NA | TGCGCCAGCAGCCCGCCAGGGACGTACGAGCAGTACTTC | CASSPPGTYEQYF
NA | TRBJ2-7 | TRBV29-1 | NA | TGCAGCGTTGAGGGCGGGGACGAGCAGTACTTC | CSVEGGDEQYF
TRBD2 | TRBJ2-7 | TRBV2 | NA | TGTGCCAGCAGTGAAGCGCTTGGACTAGCCTACGAGCAGTACTTC | CASSEALGLAYEQYF
NA | TRBJ2-3 | TRBV6-5 | NA | TGTGCCAGCAGTTACAGCAGGTTGAAAGATACGCAGTATTTT | CASSYSRLKDTQYF
NA | TRBJ2-4 | TRBV12-3/TRBV12-4 | NA | TGTGCCAGCAGTAGGGGTGCCAAAAACATTCAGTACTTC | CASSRGAKNIQYF
TRBD1 | TRBJ2-7 | TRBV4-1 | NA | TGCGCCAGCAGCCAAGATCTCCGACAGGGATTCTACGAGCAGTACTTC | CASSQDLRQGFYEQYF
NA | TRBJ1-2 | TRBV19 | NA | TGTGCCAGTAGTACCCTGGACGGGGCCTCAGGCTACACCTTC | CASSTLDGASGYTF
TRBD2 | TRBJ2-5 | TRBV15 | NA | TGTGCCACCAGCCTCGCGGGGGGGGAAGAGACCCAGTACTTC | CATSLAGGEETQYF
TRBD2 | TRBJ2-5 | TRBV9 | NA | TGTGCCAGCAGCGCCGGGCGCGGGGGGCAAGAGACCCAGTACTTC | CASSAGRGGQETQYF
NA | TRBJ1-2 | TRBV4-2 | NA | TGTGCCAGCAGCCAGGGGACTAGTGGCTACACCTTC | CASSQGTSGYTF
NA | TRBJ2-3 | TRBV5-6 | NA | TGTGCCAGCAGCCCGGTCGGGGGCGGCACAGATACGCAGTATTTT | CASSPVGGGTDTQYF
TRBD1 | TRBJ2-2 | TRBV5-1 | NA | TGCGCCAGCAGCTTGGGGGACAGCCTCACCGGGGAGCTGTTTTTT | CASSLGDSLTGELFF
NA | TRBJ2-1 | TRBV19 | NA | TGTGCCAGTAGTATAGGGTTGGTGACCGGCGATGAGCAGTTCTTC | CASSIGLVTGDEQFF
NA | TRBJ2-1 | TRBV9 | NA | TGTGCCAGCAGCTCGTCGTGGAATGAGCAGTTCTTC | CASSSSWNEQFF
TRBD1 | TRBJ1-1 | TRBV19 | NA | TGTGCCAGTAGTTTGACAGGGGGTATGAACACTGAAGCTTTCTTT | CASSLTGGMNTEAFF